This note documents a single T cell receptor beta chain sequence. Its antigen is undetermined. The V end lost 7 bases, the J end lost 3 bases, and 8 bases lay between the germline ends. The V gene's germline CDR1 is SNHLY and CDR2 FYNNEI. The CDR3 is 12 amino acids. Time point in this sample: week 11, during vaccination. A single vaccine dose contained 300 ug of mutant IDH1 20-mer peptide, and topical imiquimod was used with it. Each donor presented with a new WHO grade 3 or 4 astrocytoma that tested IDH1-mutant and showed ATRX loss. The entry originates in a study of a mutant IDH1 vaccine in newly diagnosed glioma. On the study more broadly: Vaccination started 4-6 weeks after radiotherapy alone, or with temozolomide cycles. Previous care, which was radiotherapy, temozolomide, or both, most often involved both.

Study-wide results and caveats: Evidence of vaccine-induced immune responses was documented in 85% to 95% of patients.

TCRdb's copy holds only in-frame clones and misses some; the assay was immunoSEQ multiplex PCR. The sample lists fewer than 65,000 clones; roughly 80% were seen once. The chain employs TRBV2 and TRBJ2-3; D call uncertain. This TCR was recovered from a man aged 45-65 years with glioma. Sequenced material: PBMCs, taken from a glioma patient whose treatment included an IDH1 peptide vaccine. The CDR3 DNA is TGTGCCAGCAACGGACCGACAGATACGCAGTATTTT. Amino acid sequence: CASNGPTDTQYF.